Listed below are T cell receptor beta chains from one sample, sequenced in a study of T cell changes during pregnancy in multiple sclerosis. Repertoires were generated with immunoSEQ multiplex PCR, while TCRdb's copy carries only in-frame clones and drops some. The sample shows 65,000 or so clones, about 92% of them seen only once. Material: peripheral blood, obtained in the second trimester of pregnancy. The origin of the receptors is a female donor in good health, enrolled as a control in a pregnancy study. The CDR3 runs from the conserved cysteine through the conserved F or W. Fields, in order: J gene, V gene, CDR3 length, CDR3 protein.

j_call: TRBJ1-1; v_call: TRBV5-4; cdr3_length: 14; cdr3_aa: CASSFPGGASEAFF
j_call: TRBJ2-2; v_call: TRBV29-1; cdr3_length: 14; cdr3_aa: CSVELGPGAGELFF
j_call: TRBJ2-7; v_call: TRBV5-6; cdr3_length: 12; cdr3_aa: CASSSLSYEQYF
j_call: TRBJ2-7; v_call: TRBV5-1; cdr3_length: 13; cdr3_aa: CASSTQRGYEQYF
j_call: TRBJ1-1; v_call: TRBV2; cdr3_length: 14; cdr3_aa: CASSDTRVNTEAFF
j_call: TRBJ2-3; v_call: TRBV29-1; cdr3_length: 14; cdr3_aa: CSGGTSGYTDTQYF
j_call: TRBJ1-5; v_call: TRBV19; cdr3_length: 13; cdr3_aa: CASIAAAFEPQHF
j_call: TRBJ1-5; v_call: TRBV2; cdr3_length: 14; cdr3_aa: CASNELESNQPQHF
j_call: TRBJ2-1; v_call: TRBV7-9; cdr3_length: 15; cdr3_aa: CAIHLTGGASYEQFF
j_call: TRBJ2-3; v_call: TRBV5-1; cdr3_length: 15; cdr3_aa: CASSLGAGGTDTQYF
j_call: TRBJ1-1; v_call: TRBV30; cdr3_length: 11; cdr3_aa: CAWSHRDEAFF
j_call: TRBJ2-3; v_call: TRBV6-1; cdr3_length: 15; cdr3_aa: CASSEEAGGIHTQYF
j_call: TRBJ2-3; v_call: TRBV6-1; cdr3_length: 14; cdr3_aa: CASSEGGHTDTQYF
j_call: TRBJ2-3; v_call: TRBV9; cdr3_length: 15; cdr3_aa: CASSPGGPSTDTQYF
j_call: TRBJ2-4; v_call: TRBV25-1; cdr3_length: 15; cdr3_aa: CASSESGGAKNIQYF
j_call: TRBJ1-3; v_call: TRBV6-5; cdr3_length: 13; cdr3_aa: CASTDRSGNTIYF
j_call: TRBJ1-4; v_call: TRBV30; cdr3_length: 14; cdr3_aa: CAWSVLGGRAKLFF
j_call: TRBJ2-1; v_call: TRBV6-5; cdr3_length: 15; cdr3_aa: CASSYTGTSAHEQFF
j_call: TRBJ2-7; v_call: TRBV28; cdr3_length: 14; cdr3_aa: CASSSGTGAYEQYF
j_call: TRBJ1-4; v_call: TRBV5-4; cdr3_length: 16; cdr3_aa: CASSSDRGAANEKLFF
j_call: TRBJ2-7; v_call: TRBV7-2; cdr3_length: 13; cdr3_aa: CASRPGSSYEQYF
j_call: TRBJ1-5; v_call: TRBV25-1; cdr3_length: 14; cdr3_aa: CASSPRGHNQPQHF
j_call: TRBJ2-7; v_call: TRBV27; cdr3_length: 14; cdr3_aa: CASSLSPAGSEQYF
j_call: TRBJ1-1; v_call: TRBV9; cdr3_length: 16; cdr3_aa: CASSPGAGARNTEAFF
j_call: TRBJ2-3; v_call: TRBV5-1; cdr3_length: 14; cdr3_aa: CASSLVQGEDTQYF
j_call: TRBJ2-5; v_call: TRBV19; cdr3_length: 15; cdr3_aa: CASSIGGHSDETQYF
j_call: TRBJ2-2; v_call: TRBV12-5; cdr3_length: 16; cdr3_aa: CASGLDTPTGPGELFF
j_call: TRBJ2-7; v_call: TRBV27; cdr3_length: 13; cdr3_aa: CASSLYANYEQYF
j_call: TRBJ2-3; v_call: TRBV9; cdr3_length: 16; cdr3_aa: CASSKSLAGVEDTQYF
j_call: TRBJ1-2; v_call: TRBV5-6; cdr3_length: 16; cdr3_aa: CASSWPYQGGNYGYTF
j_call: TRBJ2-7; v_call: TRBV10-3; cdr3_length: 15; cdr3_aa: CAISAFSGSSYEQYF
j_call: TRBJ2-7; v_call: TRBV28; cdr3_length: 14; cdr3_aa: CASSVTSGAYEQYF
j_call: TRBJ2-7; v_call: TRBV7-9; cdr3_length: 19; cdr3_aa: CASSRPTNFRGSGDYEQYF
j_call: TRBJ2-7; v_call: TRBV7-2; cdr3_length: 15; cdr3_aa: CASSLVESQDYEQYF